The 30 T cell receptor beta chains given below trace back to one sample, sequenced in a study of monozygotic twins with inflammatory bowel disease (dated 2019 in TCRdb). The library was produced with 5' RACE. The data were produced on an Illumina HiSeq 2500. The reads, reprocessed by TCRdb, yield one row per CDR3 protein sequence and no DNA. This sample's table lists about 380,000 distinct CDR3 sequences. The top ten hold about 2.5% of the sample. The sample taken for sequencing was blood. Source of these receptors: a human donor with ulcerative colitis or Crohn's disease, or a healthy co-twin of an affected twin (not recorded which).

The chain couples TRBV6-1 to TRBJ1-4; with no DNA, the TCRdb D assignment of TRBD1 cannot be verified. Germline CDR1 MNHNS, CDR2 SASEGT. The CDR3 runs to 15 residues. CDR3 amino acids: CASSPRGATNEKLFF.

CDR3 residues: CSAQIPGLAGVQETQYF. The gene calls are TRBV20-1 and TRBJ2-5; TCRdb returns TRBD2, unconfirmable since there is no DNA. This CDR3 contains 17 residues. CDR1 and CDR2 (germline): DFQATT, SNEGSKA (reference sequence).

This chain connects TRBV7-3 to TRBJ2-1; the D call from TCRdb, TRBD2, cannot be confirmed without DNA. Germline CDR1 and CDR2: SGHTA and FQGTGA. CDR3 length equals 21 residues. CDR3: CASSSRGTSGGSRVGYNEQFF.

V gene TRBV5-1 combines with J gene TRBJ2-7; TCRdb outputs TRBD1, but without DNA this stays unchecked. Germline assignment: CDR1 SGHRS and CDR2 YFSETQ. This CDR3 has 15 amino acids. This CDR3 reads CASSFWTGGADEQYF.

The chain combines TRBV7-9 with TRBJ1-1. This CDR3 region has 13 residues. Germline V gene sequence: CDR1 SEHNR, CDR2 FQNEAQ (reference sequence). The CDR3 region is CASSFAGNVEAFF.

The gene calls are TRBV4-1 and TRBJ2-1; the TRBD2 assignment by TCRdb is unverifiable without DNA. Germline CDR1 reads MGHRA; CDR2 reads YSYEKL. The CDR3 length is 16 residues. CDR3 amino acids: CASSQNPGREDNEQFF.

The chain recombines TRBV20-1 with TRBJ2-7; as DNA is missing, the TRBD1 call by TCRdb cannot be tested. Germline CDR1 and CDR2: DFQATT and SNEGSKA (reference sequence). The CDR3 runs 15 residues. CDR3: CSARDTSGGMDEQYF.

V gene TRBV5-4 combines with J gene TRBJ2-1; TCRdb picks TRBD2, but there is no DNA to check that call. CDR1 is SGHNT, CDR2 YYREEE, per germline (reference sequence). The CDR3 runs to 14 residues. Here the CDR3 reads CASSLTSASNEQFF. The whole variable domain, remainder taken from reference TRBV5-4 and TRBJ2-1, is ETGVTQSPTHLIKTRGQQVTLRCSSQSGHNTVSWYQQALGQGPQFIFQYYREEENGRGNFPPRFSGLQFPNYSSELNVNALELDDSALYLCASSLTSASNEQFFGPGTRLTVL.

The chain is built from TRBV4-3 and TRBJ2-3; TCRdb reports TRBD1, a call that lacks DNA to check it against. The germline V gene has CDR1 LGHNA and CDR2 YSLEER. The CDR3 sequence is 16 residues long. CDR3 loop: CASSQDGTGETDTQYF.

Here the CDR3 reads CATSDKGLRETQYF. The rearrangement links TRBV24-1 to TRBJ2-5; TCRdb names TRBD1, which stays unverified in the absence of DNA. The CDR3 is 14 residues long. From germline, CDR1 is KGHDR and CDR2 SFDVKD.

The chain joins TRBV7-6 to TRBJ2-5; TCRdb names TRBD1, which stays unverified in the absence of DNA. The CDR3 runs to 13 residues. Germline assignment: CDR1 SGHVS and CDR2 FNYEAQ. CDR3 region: CASSFPGSETQYF.

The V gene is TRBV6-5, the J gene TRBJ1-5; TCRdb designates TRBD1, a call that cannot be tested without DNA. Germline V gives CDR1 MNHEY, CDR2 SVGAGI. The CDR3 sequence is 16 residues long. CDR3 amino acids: CASSYTTGDGNQPQHF.

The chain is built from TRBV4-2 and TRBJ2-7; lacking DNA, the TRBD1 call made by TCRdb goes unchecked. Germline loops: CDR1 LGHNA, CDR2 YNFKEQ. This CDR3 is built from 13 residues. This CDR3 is CASSHVTGDEQYF.

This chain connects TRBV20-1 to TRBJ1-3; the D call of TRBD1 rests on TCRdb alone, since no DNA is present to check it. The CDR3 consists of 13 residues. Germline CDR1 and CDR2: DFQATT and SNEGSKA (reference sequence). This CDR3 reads CSANRDNGNTIYF.

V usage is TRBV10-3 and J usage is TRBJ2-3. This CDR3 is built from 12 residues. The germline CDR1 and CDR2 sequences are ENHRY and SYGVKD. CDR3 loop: CAISELGSTQYF.

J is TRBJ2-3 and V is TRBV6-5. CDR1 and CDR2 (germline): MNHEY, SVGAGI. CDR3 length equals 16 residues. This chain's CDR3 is CASSYFSPLGTDTQYF.

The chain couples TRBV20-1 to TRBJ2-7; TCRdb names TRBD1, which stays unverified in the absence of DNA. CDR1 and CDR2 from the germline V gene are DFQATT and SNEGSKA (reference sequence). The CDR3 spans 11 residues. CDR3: CSGRESYEQYF.

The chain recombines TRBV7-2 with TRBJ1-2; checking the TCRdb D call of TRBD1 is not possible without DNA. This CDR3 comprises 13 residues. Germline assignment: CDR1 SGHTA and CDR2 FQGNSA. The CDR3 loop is CASSLDRDNGYTF.

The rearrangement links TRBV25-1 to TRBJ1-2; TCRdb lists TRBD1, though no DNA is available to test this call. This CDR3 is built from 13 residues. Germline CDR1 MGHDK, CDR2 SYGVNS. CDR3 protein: CASSDRGLYGYTF.

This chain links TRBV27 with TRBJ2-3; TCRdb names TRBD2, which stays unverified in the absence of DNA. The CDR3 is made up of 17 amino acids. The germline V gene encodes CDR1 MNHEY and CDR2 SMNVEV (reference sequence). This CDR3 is CASSFSGKGFDTDTQYF.

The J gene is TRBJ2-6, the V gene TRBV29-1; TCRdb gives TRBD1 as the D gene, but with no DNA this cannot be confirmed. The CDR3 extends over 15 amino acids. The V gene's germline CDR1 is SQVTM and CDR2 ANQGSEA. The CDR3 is CSTVTIGGGANVLTF.

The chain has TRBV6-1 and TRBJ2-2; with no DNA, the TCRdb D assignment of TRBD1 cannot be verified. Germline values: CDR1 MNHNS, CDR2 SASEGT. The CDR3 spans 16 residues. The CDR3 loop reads CASSGAGGDNTGELFF.

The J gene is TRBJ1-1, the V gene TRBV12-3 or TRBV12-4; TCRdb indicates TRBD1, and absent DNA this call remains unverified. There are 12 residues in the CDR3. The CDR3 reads CASSSWDRGAFF.

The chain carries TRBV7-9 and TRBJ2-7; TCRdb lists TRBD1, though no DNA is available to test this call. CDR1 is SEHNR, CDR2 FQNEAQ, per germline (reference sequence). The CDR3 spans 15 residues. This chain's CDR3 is CASSFGAGRSHEQYF.

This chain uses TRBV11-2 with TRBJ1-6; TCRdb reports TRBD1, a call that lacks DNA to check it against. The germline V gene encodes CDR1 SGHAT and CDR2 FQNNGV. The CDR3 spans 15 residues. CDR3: CASSSRGAANSPLHF.

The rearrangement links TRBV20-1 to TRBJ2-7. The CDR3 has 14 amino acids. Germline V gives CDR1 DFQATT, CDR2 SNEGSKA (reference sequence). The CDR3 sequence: CSARSSIQVYEQYF.

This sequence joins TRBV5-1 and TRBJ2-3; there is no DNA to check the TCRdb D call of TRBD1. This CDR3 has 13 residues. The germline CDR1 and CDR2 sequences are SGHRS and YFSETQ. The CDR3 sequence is CASVRDGTDTQYF.

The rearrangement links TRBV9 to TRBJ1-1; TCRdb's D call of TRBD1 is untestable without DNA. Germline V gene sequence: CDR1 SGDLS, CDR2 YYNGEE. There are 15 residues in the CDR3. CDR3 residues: CASSPARGENTEAFF.

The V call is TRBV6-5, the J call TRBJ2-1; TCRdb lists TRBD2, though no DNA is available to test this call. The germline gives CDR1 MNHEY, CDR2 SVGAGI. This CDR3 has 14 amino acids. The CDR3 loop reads CASSYSASGNEQFF.

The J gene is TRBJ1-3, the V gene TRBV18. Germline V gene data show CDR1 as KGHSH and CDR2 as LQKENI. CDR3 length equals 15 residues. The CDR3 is CASSPQEAYGNTIYF.